This T cell receptor (beta chain) emerged from a study of blood T cells in healthy people across ages. General observations from the study: Higher diversity, along with more naive CD4+ cells, distinguished long-lived donors from aged donors.

Together with a sample-barcoded 5' primer, a J-beta primer mix was included in a second PCR lasting about 7 to 11 cycles. TCRdb used MiXCR to reprocess the 5' RACE reads, holding one entry per CDR3 protein. This sample has 700,000 to 900,000 distinct CDR3 sequences, with roughly 53% found just once. Note on this clonotype: Its antigen remains unidentified.

This CDR3 spans 15 amino acids. The germline V gene has CDR1 PRHDT and CDR2 FYEKMQ (reference sequence). Trimming removed 5 bases from V and 3 bases from J; junction bases left unmatched: 7. This clonotype originated in an elderly man in good health. Source material: blood. The J gene is TRBJ2-7, the V gene TRBV13; 10 bases are shared with TRBD1. For the CDR3, the DNA is TGTGCCAGCAGCCCCCCCCGGGACAGGGGCTACGAGCAGTACTTC. The encoded protein is CASSPPRDRGYEQYF.